Sequencing of this T cell receptor beta chain was carried out in a study of CD8 T cells in Susac syndrome. Overall study: When their blood was taken, patients with Susac syndrome were therapy-naive, taking corticosteroids, or taking intravenous immunoglobulin alone.

General study findings and limits: When the CD4+ T cell repertoires of patients with Susac syndrome were examined, they did not show any clonal expansion.

Regarding this clonotype: As yet, its antigen is unknown.

When the RNA was reverse transcribed, random hexamers were used with an input of about 0.5 to 1 ug. TCRdb ran MiXCR on the immunoSEQ multiplex PCR reads and lists one entry per CDR3 protein. The sample has fewer than 200,000 distinct CDR3 sequences, 90% to 95% seen once; the top ten hold 0.12%. CD8+ and CD4+ T cells circulating in blood were sequenced for TCR beta. CD8+ and CD4+ T cells were negatively isolated; TEMRA cells were FACS-enriched. This clonotype was obtained from a human donor with Susac syndrome. Specimen: CD4+ T cells from PBMCs.

Here the CDR3 reads CASSVHSDGYTF. Written as DNA, the CDR3 is TGTGCCAGCAGTGTCCACAGTGATGGCTACACCTTC. The chain uses TRBV2 and TRBJ1-2; D unresolved. This CDR3 is built from 12 residues. V gave up 4 bases and J gave up 6 bases, with 9 bases separating them. CDR1 and CDR2 from the germline V gene are SNHLY and FYNNEI.